This entry concerns a single T cell receptor beta chain. Its antigen is as yet unknown. This sample stems from a study of a mutant IDH1 vaccine in newly diagnosed glioma. Study context: Mean patient age was around 40 years; 62.5% were male and around 38% female. Receipt of radiotherapy, temozolomide, or both preceded the study, and most received both.

Time point noted: baseline, week 1 (first vaccination visit). Treatment specified: pre-vaccination baseline after standard-of-care therapy. Produced via immunoSEQ multiplex PCR; TCRdb's table is partial and in-frame only. The repertoire holds about 88,000 clones, over 75% seen once, with roughly 5% in the top ten. In germline, CDR1 is MGHDK, CDR2 SYGVNS. This CDR3 is 15 amino acids long. Trimming cost V 1 base and J 4 bases; bases outside gene matches: 3. Study findings and constraints: Pseudoprogression seemed unlinked to shifts in top peripheral T cell clonotypes. Immune responses induced by the vaccine were seen in 93.3% of patients, spanning multiple MHC alleles.

The sequences come from PBMCs, collected from a glioma patient treated with radiotherapy, temozolomide or both. The sequence was obtained from a man aged 40-49 years with glioma. Some clones in this sample may be carry-over from other donors' samples. The chain is built from TRBV25-1 and TRBJ2-1; 8 bases align to TRBD2. The CDR3, as DNA: TGTGCCAGCAGTGAATTGGCGGGGGGTTACAATGAGCAGTTCTTC. Protein product: CASSELAGGYNEQFF.